This TCR beta chain was captured in a study of identical twins. Findings of the study overall: Those out-of-frame alpha sequences shared by twins showed an excess of low generation probability. A partial confounding effect on zero-insertion analyses could come from invariant MAIT and iNKT cells.

TCRdb independently ran MiXCR on the 5' RACE reads; one entry per CDR3 protein. The sample has under 1 million distinct CDR3 sequences, 9% to 15% seen once. Healthy Caucasians provided all donations. In regard to this clonotype: The antigen is not known.

This sample was also put to use in a study of yellow fever vaccine responses in identical twins.

This TCR derives from a woman aged 18-29 years in good health. Source material: PBMCs.

Here the CDR3 reads CASRPRPGQGVSNEQFF. The DNA of the CDR3 is TGTGCCAGCAGACCGAGGCCCGGCCAGGGCGTCTCGAATGAGCAGTTCTTC. The V gene is TRBV7-9, the J gene TRBJ2-1, with TRBD1 as a possible D gene (5 bases). This CDR3 comprises 17 residues. The germline CDR1 and CDR2 sequences are SEHNR and FQNEAQ (reference sequence). The V and J ends lost 6 bases and 7 bases respectively, with 25 bases between them.